These 14 T cell receptor beta chains were sequenced from one sample in a study of radiotherapy plus CTLA-4 blockade in lung cancer. Sequenced by immunoSEQ multiplex PCR; TCRdb stores in-frame clones only, minus some. The sample holds about 97,000 clones; about four fifths are singletons and the top ten take roughly 2.8%. Specimen: peripheral blood, collected from a patient treated with radiotherapy plus ipilimumab. All receptors come from a human donor with non-small cell lung cancer who had a partial response to radiotherapy plus ipilimumab. Some clones in this sample may be carry-over from other donors' samples.

J is TRBJ2-5 and V is TRBV10-3, with a weak D call TRBD1 (6 bases). The CDR3 consists of 16 residues. Germline V gives CDR1 ENHRY, CDR2 SYGVKD. V lost 3 bases and J lost 5, with 19 bases in between. The CDR3 reads CAISDQSAGEAETQYF. The CDR3 nucleotides are TGTGCCATCAGTGATCAGTCGGCAGGGGAAGCCGAGACCCAGTACTTC.

This clone has a handful of counts. The chain is built from TRBV19 and TRBJ1-1; TRBD1 matches at 9 bases. Germline CDR1 reads LNHDA; CDR2 reads SQIVND (reference sequence). The CDR3 is 15 amino acids. Germline trimming cut 6 bases from V and 1 base from J; bases unmatched to any gene: 6. CDR3 sequence: CASRTEDRGNTEAFF. In DNA, the CDR3 is TGTGCCAGTAGAACCGAGGACAGGGGGAACACTGAAGCTTTCTTT. The variable domain in full, with the rest retrieved from reference TRBV19 and TRBJ1-1, is DGGITQSPKYLFRKEGQNVTLSCEQNLNHDAMYWYRQDPGQGLRLIYYSQIVNDFQKGDIAEGYSVSREKKESFPLTVTSAQKNPTAFYLCASRTEDRGNTEAFFGQGTRLTVV.

The J gene is TRBJ2-3, the V gene TRBV28; TRBD1 matches at 8 bases. Germline V gene data show CDR1 as MDHEN and CDR2 as SYDVKM. The J segment lost 1 base and the V segment lost 3 bases, leaving 3 bases of the junction unmatched. The CDR3 sequence is 15 residues long. The CDR3 region is CASSFGRGRTDTQYF. The DNA for the CDR3 is TGTGCCAGCAGTTTTGGCAGGGGGCGCACAGATACGCAGTATTTT.

V gene TRBV19 combines with J gene TRBJ2-7, with 10 bases identical to TRBD2. The germline V gene has CDR1 LNHDA and CDR2 SQIVND (reference sequence). V dropped 2 bases and J dropped 0; count of bases not matched to a gene: 10. The CDR3 spans 18 residues. The CDR3 spells CASSILASGGESSYEQYF. The CDR3 DNA follows: TGTGCCAGTAGTATATTGGCTAGCGGGGGTGAAAGCTCCTACGAGCAGTACTTC.

The chain recombines TRBV4-3 with TRBJ1-2, with 7 bases matching TRBD1. V gave up 2 bases and J gave up 6 bases; unmatched junction bases: 6. Germline CDR1 is LGHNA and CDR2 is YSLEER. CDR3 length: 14 amino acids. The CDR3 is CASSQSQGWNGYTF. CDR3 sequence (DNA): TGCGCCAGCAGCCAATCACAGGGGTGGAATGGCTACACCTTC.

The rearrangement joins TRBV6-1 to TRBJ2-2; maybe TRBD1 (5 bases). Germline V gene lookup returns CDR1 MNHNS and CDR2 SASEGT. The CDR3 runs 15 residues. V lost 3 bases, J lost 1 base, and 9 bases lay in between. The CDR3 bases are TGTGCCAGCAGTGAGCGTGGACAGAACACCGGGGAGCTGTTTTTT. The encoded protein is CASSERGQNTGELFF.

J is TRBJ1-1 and V is TRBV10-3, with D uncertain. The V and J ends lost 3 bases and 7 bases respectively, with 15 bases between them. The CDR3 runs to 14 residues. CDR1 and CDR2 from the germline V gene are ENHRY and SYGVKD. This chain's CDR3 is CAISESSGGFEAFF. CDR3 in DNA: TGTGCCATCAGTGAAAGTTCCGGAGGGTTTGAAGCTTTCTTT.

V and J are TRBV11-3 and TRBJ2-5, with 7 bases aligning to TRBD1. The CDR3 extends over 14 amino acids. Germline V CDR1 and CDR2: SGHNT, YENEEA. The J segment lost 3 bases and the V segment lost 3 bases, leaving 4 bases of the junction unmatched. DNA of the CDR3: TGTGCCAGCAGCTTCAGGACAGGAAAAGAGACCCAGTACTTC. Translation gives CASSFRTGKETQYF.

The rearrangement links TRBV19 to TRBJ2-2; the match to TRBD1 covers 7 bases. The ends lost 1 base at V and 5 bases at J; junction bases unmatched: 10. This CDR3 has 17 residues. Germline loops: CDR1 LNHDA, CDR2 SQIVND (reference sequence). The CDR3 region is CASSIVGGQAVTGELFF. CDR3 DNA: TGTGCCAGTAGTATAGTTGGCGGACAGGCAGTTACCGGGGAGCTGTTTTTT.

This rearrangement joins TRBV18 to TRBJ2-1; 8 positions agree with TRBD1. V gave up 3 bases and J gave up 4 bases; unmatched junction bases: 8. From germline, CDR1 is KGHSH and CDR2 LQKENI. CDR3 size: 16 residues. CDR3 residues: CASSPIDRGLYNEQFF. For the CDR3, the DNA is TGTGCCAGCTCACCTATTGACAGGGGACTTTACAATGAGCAGTTCTTC.

A few counts support this clone. The chain joins TRBV6-1 to TRBJ2-7; D uncertain. Deletions cut 5 bases from V and 3 bases from J, with 17 bases between. The germline V gene encodes CDR1 MNHNS and CDR2 SASEGT. The CDR3 totals 15 residues. CDR3 region: CASSWSPNTNYEQYF. Here the CDR3 DNA reads TGTGCCAGCAGTTGGTCCCCGAACACGAACTACGAGCAGTACTTC.

This chain connects TRBV4-3 to TRBJ2-3; 9 positions match TRBD2. The CDR3 extends over 19 amino acids. Germline CDR1 and CDR2: LGHNA and YSLEER. After removal of 0 bases from V and 0 bases from J, the junction contained 10 bases not matched to a gene. CDR3 amino acids: CASSQDLVAGALSTDTQYF. The CDR3 DNA reads TGCGCCAGCAGCCAAGATTTAGTAGCGGGGGCCCTAAGCACAGATACGCAGTATTTT.

The V gene is TRBV6-5, the J gene TRBJ2-7; TRBD2 aligns across 7 bases. V shed 7 bases, J shed 0 bases, and the junction held 6 bases outside the gene matches. The CDR3 length is 14 residues. Germline CDR1 reads MNHEY; CDR2 reads SVGAGI. The CDR3 reads CASMGGRGSYEQYF. CDR3 nucleotide sequence: TGTGCCAGCATGGGCGGGAGAGGCTCCTACGAGCAGTACTTC.

The chain is built from TRBV5-1 and TRBJ2-1; D is unresolved. V was shortened by 0 bases and J by 0 bases, with 4 bases between the two germline ends. This CDR3 is built from 14 residues. From germline, CDR1 is SGHRS and CDR2 YFSETQ. The DNA of the CDR3 is TGCGCCAGCAGCTTGGCCGGCTCCTACAATGAGCAGTTCTTC. The encoded protein is CASSLAGSYNEQFF.